This T cell receptor beta chain was identified during a study of control samples from healthy donors and cancer patients. V lost 8 bases and J lost 8, with 15 bases in between. Looked up from germline, CDR1 is SNHLY and CDR2 is FYNNEI. The CDR3 is 13 residues long. TCRdb's copy holds only in-frame clones and misses some; the assay was immunoSEQ multiplex PCR. The sample holds 120,000 to 150,000 clones, roughly 93% seen once. The rearrangement links TRBV2 to TRBJ1-4, with D maybe TRBD1 (5 bases). The sample was blood. The clonotype was recovered from a man aged 18 to 29 in good health. CDR3 sequence (DNA): TGTGCCAGCGGTGGGGGGATGGGAGAAAAACTGTTTTTT. This encodes CASGGGMGEKLFF.